A single TCR beta chain is shown here with its context. Its specificity is unknown. Profiled with immunoSEQ multiplex PCR; TCRdb holds only in-frame clones, not every one. This sample carries more than 90,000 clones, around 86% of them seen once, and the ten largest clones take about 2%. These data belong to a study of PD-L1 blockade in urothelial cancer. As for the study in general: Twenty-five of 29 patients were males with bladder-origin urothelial cancer.

Time point indicated: pretreatment peripheral blood. CDR1 and CDR2 (germline): SGHRS, YFSETQ. This CDR3 is 12 amino acids long. V was trimmed by 2 bases and J by 3 bases, leaving 6 bases between them. Findings and caveats of the study: Clones that were tumor-associated expanded more in the blood of durable-benefit patients at 3 weeks.

The gene calls are TRBV5-1 and TRBJ2-7; no definite D call. This TCR was recovered from a man aged 60 to 69 with urothelial cancer. This sample comprised PBMCs, obtained around atezolizumab (anti-PD-L1) treatment. The CDR3: CASSFILYEQYF. In DNA form, the CDR3 reads TGCGCCAGCAGCTTTATCCTCTACGAGCAGTACTTC.